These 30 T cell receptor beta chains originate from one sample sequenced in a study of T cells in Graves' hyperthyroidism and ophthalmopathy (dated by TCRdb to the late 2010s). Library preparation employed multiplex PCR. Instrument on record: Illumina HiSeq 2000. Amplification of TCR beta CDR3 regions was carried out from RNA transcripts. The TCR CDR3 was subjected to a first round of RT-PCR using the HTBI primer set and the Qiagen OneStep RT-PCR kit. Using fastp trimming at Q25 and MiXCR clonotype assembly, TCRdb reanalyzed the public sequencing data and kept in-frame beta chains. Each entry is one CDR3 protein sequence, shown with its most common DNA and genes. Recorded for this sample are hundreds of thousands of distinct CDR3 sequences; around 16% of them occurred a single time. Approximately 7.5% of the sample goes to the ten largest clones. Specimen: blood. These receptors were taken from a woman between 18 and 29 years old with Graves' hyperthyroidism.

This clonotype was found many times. The CDR3 loop reads CASSPDRVNTIYF. The CDR3, as DNA: TGTGCCAGCTCACCGGACAGGGTGAACACCATATATTTT. V gene TRBV18 combines with J gene TRBJ1-3; 8 bases fit TRBD1. The V gene end was trimmed by 3 bases and the J gene end by 7 bases; junction bases not matched to a gene: 2. Germline-derived CDR1 and CDR2 are KGHSH and LQKENI. CDR3 size: 13 residues.

CDR3 sequence: CASSPYRGRPATEAFF. CDR3 DNA sequence: TGTGCCAGCAGTCCTTACAGGGGGCGTCCCGCCACTGAAGCTTTCTTT. This rearrangement joins TRBV2 to TRBJ1-1, with TRBD1 matching 9 bases. This CDR3 contains 16 residues. J was trimmed by 4 bases and V by 5 bases; bases with no gene match: 11. In germline, CDR1 is SNHLY, CDR2 FYNNEI. Complete variable domain (other parts from reference TRBV2 and TRBJ1-1): EPEVTQTPSHQVTQMGQEVILRCVPISNHLYFYWYRQILGQKVEFLVSFYNNEISEKSEIFDDQFSVERPDGSNFTLKIRSTKLEDSAMYFCASSPYRGRPATEAFFGQGTRLTVV.

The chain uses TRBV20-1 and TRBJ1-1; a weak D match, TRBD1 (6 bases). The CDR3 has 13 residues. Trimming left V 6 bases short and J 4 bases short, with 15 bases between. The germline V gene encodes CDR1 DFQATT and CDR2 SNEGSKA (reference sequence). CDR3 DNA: TGCAGTGCGGGGGGCGCTTGGGCCACTGAAGCTTTCTTT. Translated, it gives CSAGGAWATEAFF.

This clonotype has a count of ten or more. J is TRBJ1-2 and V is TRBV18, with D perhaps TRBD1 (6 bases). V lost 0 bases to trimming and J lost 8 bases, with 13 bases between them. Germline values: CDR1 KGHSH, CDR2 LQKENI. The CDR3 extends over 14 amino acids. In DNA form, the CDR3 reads TGTGCCAGCTCACCACCCTCGGGGGCTGGCGGCTACACCTTC. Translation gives CASSPPSGAGGYTF. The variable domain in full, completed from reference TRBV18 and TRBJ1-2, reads NAGVMQNPRHLVRRRGQEARLRCSPMKGHSHVYWYRQLPEEGLKFMVYLQKENIIDESGMPKERFSAEFPKEGPSILRIQQVVRGDSAAYFCASSPPSGAGGYTFGSGTRLTVV.

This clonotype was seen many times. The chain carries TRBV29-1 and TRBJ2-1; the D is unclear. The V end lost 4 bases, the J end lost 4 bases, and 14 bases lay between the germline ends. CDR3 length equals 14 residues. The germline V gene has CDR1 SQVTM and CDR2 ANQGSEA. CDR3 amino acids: CSVVFGPNYNEQFF. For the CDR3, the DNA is TGCAGCGTTGTCTTTGGACCGAATTACAATGAGCAGTTCTTC.

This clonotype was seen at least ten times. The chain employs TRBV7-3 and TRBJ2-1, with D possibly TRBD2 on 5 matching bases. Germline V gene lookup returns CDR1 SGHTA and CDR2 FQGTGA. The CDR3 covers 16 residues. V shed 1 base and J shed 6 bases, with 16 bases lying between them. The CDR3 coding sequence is TGTGCCAGCAGCTTAAACTCGAGGGATCTCTCCAATGAGCAGTTCTTC. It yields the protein CASSLNSRDLSNEQFF.

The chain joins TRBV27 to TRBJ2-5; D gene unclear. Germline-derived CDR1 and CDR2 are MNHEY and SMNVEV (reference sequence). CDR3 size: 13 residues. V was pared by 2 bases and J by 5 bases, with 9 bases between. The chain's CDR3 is CASSLRPRETQYF. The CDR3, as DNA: TGTGCCAGCAGTTTACGGCCCCGGGAGACCCAGTACTTC.

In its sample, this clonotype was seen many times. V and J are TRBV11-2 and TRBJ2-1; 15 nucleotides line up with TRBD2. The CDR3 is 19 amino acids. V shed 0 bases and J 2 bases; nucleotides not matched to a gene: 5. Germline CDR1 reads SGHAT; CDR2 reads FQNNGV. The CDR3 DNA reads TGTGCCAGCAGCTTAGACGGGACTAGCGGGAGGTTGACCTACAATGAGCAGTTCTTC. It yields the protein CASSLDGTSGRLTYNEQFF.

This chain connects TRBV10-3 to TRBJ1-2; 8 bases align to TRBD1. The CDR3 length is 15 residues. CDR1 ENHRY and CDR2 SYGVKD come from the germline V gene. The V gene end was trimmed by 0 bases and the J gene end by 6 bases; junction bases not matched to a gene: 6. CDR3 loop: CAISESRDRINGYTF. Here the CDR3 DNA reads TGTGCCATCAGTGAGTCCCGGGACAGGATTAATGGCTACACCTTC.

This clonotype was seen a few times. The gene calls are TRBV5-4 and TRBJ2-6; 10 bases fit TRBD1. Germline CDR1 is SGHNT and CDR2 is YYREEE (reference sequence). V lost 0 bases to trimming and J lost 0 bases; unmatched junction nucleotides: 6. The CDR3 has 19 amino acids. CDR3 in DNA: TGTGCCAGCAGCTTGGTAGGGACAGGGGTTTCCTCTGGGGCCAACGTCCTGACTTTC. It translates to CASSLVGTGVSSGANVLTF.

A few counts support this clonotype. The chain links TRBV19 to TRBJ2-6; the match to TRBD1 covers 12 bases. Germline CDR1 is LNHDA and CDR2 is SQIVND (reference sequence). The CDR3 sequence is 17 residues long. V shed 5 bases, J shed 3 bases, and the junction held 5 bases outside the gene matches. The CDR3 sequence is CASSPGQGALGANVLTF. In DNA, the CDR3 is TGTGCCAGTAGTCCGGGACAGGGGGCGCTTGGGGCCAACGTCCTGACTTTC.

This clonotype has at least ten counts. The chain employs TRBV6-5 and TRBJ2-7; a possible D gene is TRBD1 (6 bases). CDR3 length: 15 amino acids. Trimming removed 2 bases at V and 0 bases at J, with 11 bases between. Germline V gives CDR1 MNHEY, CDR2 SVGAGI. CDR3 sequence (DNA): TGTGCCAGCAGTTACACCGTACAGGGCTCCTACGAGCAGTACTTC. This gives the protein CASSYTVQGSYEQYF.

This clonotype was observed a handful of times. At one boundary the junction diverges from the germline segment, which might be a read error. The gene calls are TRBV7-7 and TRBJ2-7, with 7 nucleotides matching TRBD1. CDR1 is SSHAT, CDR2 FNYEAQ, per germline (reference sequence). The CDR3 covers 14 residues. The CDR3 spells CASSPDRTGYEQYF. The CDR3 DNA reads TGTGCTAGCAGCCCGGACCGGACAGGATACGAGCAGTACTTC.

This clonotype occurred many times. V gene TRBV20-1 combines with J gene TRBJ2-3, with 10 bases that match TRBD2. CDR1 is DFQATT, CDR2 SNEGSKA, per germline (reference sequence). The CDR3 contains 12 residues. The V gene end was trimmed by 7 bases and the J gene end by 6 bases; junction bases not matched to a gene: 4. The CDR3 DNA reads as TGCAGTGGAGCGGGGGGGGAGGATACGCAGTATTTT. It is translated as CSGAGGEDTQYF.

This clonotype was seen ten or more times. The CDR3 protein is CASSWGVRDTEAFF. The CDR3, as DNA: TGTGCCAGCAGTTGGGGGGTAAGGGACACTGAAGCTTTCTTT. The chain couples TRBV28 to TRBJ1-1; D may be TRBD1 (5 bases). The CDR3 consists of 14 residues. The V end was cut by 4 bases, the J end by 3 bases, with 12 bases between. Germline loops: CDR1 MDHEN, CDR2 SYDVKM.

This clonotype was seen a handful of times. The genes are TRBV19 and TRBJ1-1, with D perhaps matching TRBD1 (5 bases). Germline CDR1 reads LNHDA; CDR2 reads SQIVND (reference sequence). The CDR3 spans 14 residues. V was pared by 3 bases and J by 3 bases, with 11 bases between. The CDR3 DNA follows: TGTGCCAGTAGTATCCCCGGGGGACACACTGAAGCTTTCTTT. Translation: CASSIPGGHTEAFF.

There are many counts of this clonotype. CDR3 residues: CASSGGGDADTQYF. The CDR3 DNA follows: TGTGCCAGCAGTGGGGGTGGGGACGCAGATACGCAGTATTTT. The V and J genes are TRBV28 and TRBJ2-3; D possibly matches TRBD1 or TRBD2 (5 bases each). Trimming pared 5 bases from V and 4 bases from J, leaving 13 bases between. From germline, CDR1 is MDHEN and CDR2 SYDVKM. CDR3 length: 14 residues.

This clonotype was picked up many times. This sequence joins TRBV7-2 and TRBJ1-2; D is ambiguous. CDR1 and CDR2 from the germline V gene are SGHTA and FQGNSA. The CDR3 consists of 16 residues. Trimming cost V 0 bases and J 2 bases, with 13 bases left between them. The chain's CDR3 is CASSLALAALNYGYTF. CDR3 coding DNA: TGTGCCAGCAGCTTAGCGCTAGCAGCGTTAAACTATGGCTACACCTTC.

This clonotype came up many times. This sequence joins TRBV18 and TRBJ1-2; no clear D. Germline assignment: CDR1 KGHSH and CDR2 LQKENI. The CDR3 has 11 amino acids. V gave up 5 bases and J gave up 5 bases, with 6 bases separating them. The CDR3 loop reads CASSMGYGYTF. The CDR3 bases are TGTGCCAGCTCAATGGGTTATGGCTACACCTTC.

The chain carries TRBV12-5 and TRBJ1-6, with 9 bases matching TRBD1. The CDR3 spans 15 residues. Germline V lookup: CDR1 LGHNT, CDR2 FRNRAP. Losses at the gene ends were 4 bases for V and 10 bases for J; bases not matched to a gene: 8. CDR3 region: CASGSPGQGSSPLHF. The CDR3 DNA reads TGTGCTAGTGGTTCCCCGGGACAGGGTAGCTCACCCCTCCACTTT.

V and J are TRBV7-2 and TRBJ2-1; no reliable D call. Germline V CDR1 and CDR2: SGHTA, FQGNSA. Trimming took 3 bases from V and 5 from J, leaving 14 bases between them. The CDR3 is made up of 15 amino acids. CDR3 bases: TGTGCCAGCAGCTTCCTCGGATCTTCCCACAATGAGCAGTTCTTC. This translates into CASSFLGSSHNEQFF.

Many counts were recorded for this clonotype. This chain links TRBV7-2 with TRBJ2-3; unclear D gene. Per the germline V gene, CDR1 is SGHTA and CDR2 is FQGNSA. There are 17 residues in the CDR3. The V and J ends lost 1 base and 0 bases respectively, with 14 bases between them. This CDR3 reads CASSLVGSLSSTDTQYF. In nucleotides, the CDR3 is TGTGCCAGCAGCTTAGTAGGCTCACTTTCTAGCACAGATACGCAGTATTTT.

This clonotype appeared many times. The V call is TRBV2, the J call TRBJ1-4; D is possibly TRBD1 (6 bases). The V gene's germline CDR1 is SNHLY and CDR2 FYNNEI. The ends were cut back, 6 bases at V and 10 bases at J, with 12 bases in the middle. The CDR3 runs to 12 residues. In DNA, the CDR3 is TGTGCCAGCAGGCCTGACAGGTCAAAACTGTTTTTT. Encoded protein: CASRPDRSKLFF. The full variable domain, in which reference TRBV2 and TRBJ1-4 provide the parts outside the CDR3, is EPEVTQTPSHQVTQMGQEVILRCVPISNHLYFYWYRQILGQKVEFLVSFYNNEISEKSEIFDDQFSVERPDGSNFTLKIRSTKLEDSAMYFCASRPDRSKLFFGSGTQLSVL.

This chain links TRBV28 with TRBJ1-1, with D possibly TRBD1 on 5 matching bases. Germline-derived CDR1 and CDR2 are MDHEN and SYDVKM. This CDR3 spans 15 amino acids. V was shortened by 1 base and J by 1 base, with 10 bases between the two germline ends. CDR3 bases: TGTGCCAGCAGTTTATATGGGGGGACGAACACTGAAGCTTTCTTT. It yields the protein CASSLYGGTNTEAFF.

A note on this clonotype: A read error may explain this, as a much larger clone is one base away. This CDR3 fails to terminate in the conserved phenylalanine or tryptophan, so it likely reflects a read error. The CDR3 region is CASSIAGGTEAFL. CDR3 DNA sequence: TGTGCCAGTAGTATAGCAGGGGGCACTGAAGCTTTCCTT. The J gene is TRBJ1-1, the V gene TRBV19; 7 bases are a match to TRBD1. Germline V CDR1 and CDR2: LNHDA, SQIVND (reference sequence). Trimming removed 1 base from V and 4 bases from J; junction bases left unmatched: 0. The CDR3 has 13 residues.

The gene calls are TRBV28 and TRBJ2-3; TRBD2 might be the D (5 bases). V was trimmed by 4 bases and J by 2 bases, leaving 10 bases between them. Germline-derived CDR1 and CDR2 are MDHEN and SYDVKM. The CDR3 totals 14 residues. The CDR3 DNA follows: TGTGCCAGCAGTTCCCCGGGGAACACAGATACGCAGTATTTT. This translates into CASSSPGNTDTQYF.

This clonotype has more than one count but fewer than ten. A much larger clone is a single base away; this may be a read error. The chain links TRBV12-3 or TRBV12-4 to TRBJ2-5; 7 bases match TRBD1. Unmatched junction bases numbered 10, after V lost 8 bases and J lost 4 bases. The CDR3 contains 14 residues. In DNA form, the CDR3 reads TGTGCCAGCGGGCCTACAGGGGTGGGAGAGACCCAGTACTTC. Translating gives CASGPTGVGETQYF.

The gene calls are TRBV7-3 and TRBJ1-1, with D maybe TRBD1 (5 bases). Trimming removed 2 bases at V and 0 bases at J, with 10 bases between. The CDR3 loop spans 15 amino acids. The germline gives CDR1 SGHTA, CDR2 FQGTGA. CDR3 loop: CASSLYGTMNTEAFF. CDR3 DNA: TGTGCCAGCAGCTTATATGGGACCATGAACACTGAAGCTTTCTTT.

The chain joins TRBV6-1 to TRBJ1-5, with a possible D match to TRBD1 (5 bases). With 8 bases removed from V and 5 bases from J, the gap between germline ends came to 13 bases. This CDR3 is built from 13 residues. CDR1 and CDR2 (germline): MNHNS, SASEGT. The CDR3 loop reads CASVRGGDQPQHF. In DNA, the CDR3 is TGTGCCAGCGTCCGGGGCGGAGATCAGCCCCAGCATTTT.

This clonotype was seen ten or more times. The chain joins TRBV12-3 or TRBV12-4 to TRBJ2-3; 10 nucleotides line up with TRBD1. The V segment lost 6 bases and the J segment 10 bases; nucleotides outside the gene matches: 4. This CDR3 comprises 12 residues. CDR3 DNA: TGTGCCAGCAGGTCGGGACAGGGGTCGCAGTATTTT. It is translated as CASRSGQGSQYF.